This T cell receptor beta chain was found in a study of human T cells and chemical hapten exposure. In the original analysis: Individual samples carried between roughly 23,224 and 690,600 TCRs, with some 100,000 as the median. MiXCR, applied by TCRdb to the RACE reads, yields one record per CDR3 protein. The authors' filters were not applied to this entry. The sample yields 35,000 to 45,000 distinct CDR3 sequences, approximately 9% seen once. Stated time point: patch test 2, 6 weeks after DPC sensitization. Sample treatment: therapeutic diphenylcyclopropenone sensitization with weekly scalp DPC. The clonotype comes from a woman between 40 and 50 years old with alopecia areata. Some clones in this sample may be carry-over from other donors' samples. Sample: whole blood, taken in connection with sensitization to the hapten diphenylcyclopropenone (DPC).

The CDR3 loop is CASSTGTSLNTQYF. CDR3 in DNA: TGTGCCAGCAGCACCGGGACAAGCCTAAATACGCAGTATTTT. V is TRBV12-3 or TRBV12-4 and J is TRBJ2-3; D possibly corresponds to TRBD1 (6 bases). This CDR3 spans 14 amino acids. The V end lost 6 bases, the J end lost 7 bases, and 17 bases lay between the germline ends.